This T cell receptor (beta chain) emerged from a study of radiation and T cells in renal cell carcinoma. Study-wide results and limits: From baseline, blood top tumor clonotypes peaked at 2 weeks post-radiation.

Time point of the sample: baseline pretreatment blood. Described treatment: 15 Gy SBRT to primary tumor, nephrectomy 4 weeks later. Blood was sampled at baseline, 2 weeks and 4 weeks after SBRT. The trim removed 6 bases at V and 0 bases at J, leaving 6 bases unmatched. The germline V gene encodes CDR1 MDHEN and CDR2 SYDVKM. The length of the CDR3 is 15 residues. With regard to this clone: Its target is not known.

Repertoires were generated with immunoSEQ multiplex PCR, while TCRdb's copy carries only in-frame clones and drops some. This sample has 87,000 or so clones, with approximately 86% found just once. The sequenced sample was blood, obtained from a patient whose treatment included radiotherapy and nephrectomy. The TCR originated in a man aged 50 or older with renal cell carcinoma. The rearrangement links TRBV28 to TRBJ2-3; TRBD1 matches at 7 bases. The CDR3 region has the DNA TGTGCCAGCAGGGTGACAGGGATTAGCACAGATACGCAGTATTTT. Its translation is CASRVTGISTDTQYF.